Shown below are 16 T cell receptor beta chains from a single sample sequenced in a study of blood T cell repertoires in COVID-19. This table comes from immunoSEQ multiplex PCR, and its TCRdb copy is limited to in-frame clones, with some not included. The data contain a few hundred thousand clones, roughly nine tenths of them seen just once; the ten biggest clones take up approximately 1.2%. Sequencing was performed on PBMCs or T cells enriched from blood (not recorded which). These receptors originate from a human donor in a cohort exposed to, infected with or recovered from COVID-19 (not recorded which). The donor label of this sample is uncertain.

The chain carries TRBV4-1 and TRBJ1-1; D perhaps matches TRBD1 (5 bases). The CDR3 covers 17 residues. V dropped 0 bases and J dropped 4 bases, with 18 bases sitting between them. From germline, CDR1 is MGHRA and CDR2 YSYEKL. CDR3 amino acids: CASSQDLSGGWVTEAFF. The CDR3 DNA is TGCGCCAGCAGCCAAGATCTTAGCGGGGGTTGGGTCACTGAAGCTTTCTTT.

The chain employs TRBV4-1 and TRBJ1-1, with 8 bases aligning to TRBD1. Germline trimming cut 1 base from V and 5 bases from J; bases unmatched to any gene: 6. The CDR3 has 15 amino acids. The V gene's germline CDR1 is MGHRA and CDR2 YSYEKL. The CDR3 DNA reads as TGCGCCAGCAGCCAAGTTTCAGGGGGCGGAACTGAAGCTTTCTTT. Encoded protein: CASSQVSGGGTEAFF.

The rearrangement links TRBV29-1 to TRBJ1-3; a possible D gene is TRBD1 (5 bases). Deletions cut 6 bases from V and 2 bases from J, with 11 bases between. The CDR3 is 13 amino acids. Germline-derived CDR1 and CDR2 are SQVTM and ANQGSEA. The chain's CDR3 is CSVQTVPGNTIYF. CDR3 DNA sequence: TGCAGCGTACAGACAGTTCCTGGAAACACCATATATTTT.

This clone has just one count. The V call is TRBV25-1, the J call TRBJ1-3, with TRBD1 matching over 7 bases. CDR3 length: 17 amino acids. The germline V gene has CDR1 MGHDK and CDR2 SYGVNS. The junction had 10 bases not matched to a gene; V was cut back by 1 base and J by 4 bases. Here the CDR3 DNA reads TGTGCCAGCAGTGAATCAAATAGGGACAGAAAGGGAAACACCATATATTTT. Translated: CASSESNRDRKGNTIYF.

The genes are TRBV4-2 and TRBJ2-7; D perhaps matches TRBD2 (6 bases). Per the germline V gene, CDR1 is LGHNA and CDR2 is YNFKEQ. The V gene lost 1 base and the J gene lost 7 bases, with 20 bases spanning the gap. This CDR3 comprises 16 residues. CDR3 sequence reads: CASSQARARREREQYF. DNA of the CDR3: TGTGCCAGCAGCCAAGCCAGGGCGAGGAGGGAACGGGAGCAGTACTTC.

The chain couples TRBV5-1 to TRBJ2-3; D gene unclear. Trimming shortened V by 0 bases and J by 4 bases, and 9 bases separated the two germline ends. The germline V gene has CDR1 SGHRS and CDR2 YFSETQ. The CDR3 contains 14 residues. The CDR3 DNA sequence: TGCGCCAGCAGCTTGGTAGGTACAGCAGATACGCAGTATTTT. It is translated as CASSLVGTADTQYF.

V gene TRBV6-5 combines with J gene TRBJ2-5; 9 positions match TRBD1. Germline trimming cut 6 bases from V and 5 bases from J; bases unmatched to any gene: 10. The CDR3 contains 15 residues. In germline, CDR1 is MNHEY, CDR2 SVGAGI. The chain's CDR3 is CASSPRTGDLETQYF. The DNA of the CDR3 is TGTGCCAGCAGCCCACGGACAGGGGATCTGGAGACCCAGTACTTC.

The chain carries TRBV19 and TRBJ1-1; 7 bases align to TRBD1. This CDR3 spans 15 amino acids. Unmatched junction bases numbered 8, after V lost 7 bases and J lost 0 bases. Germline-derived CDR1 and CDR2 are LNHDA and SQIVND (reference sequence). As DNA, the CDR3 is TGTGCCAGTATGGACAGGCGGAAACTGAACACTGAAGCTTTCTTT. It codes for CASMDRRKLNTEAFF.

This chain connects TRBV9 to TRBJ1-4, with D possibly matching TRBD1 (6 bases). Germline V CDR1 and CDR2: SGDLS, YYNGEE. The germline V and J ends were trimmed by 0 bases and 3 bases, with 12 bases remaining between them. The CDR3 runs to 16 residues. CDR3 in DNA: TGTGCCAGCAGCGTAGCCCCGACAGGAGCTAATGAAAAACTGTTTTTT. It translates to CASSVAPTGANEKLFF.

CDR3 coding DNA: TGTGCCAGCAGCTTAGTCCTCGGGGGGCCAACTGAAGCTTTCTTT. It encodes CASSLVLGGPTEAFF. V gene TRBV7-9 combines with J gene TRBJ1-1; possibly TRBD1 for D (6 bases). The CDR3 consists of 15 residues. V was trimmed by 1 base and J by 5 bases, leaving 14 bases between them. CDR1 is SEHNR, CDR2 FQNEAQ, per germline (reference sequence).

CDR3: CATSRGGSANYGYTF. In DNA form, the CDR3 reads TGTGCCACCAGCAGGGGGGGTAGTGCTAACTATGGCTACACCTTC. This chain connects TRBV15 to TRBJ1-2; tentatively, D is TRBD1 (5 bases). The V gene lost 3 bases and the J gene lost 0 bases, with 11 bases spanning the gap. The CDR3 runs 15 residues. Looked up from germline, CDR1 is LNHNV and CDR2 is YYDKDF (reference sequence).

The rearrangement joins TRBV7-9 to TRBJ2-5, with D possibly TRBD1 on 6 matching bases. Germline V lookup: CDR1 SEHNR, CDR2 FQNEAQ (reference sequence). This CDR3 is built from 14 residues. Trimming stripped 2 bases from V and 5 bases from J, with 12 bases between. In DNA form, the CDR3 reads TGTGCCAGCAGCTTAATACAGGGAGACGAGACCCAGTACTTC. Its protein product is CASSLIQGDETQYF.

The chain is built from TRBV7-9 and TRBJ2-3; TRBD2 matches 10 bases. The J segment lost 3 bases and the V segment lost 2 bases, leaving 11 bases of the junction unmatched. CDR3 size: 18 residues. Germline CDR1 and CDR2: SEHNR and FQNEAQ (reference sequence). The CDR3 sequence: CASSLLWRSGGATDTQYF. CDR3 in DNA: TGTGCCAGCAGCTTACTTTGGCGGAGCGGGGGGGCGACAGATACGCAGTATTTT.

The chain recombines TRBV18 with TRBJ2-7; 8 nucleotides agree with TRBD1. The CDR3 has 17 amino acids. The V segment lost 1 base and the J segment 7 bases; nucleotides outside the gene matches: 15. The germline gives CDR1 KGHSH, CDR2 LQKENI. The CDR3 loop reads CASSPRSNRGIYREQYF. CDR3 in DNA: TGTGCCAGCTCACCACGTTCCAACAGGGGGATCTACAGGGAGCAGTACTTC.

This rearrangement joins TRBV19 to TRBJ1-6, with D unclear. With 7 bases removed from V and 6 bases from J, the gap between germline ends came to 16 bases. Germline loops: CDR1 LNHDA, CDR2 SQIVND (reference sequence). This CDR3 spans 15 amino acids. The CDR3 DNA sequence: TGTGCCAGTAAGGAGAGGGCGACTTTTAATTCACCCCTCCACTTT. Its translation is CASKERATFNSPLHF.

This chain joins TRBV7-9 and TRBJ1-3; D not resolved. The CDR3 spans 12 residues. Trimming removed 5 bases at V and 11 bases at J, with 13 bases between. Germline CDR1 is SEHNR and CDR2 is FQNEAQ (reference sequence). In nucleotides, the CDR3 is TGTGCCAGCAGCCCCGGCGGCCTGCCCATATATTTT. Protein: CASSPGGLPIYF.